This TCR beta chain was found in a study of tumor-infiltrating lymphocytes in oesophageal squamous cell carcinoma (TCRdb year 2016). CDR1 is given as SGHVS and CDR2 as FNYEAQ, both from the germline V gene. The CDR3 has 17 amino acids, counting the end cysteine and phenylalanine. The read is trimmed to its CDR3 DNA, 51 bases read in frame from base 1. Comments on this clonotype: Its antigen remains unidentified. Base qualities are not at hand, and no much larger clone is one base apart.

Receptors were amplified or captured by PCR. Reads for this sample came from an Illumina HiSeq 2000. The public reads were reprocessed in TCRdb via fastp at Q25 and MiXCR, keeping in-frame beta chains. Rows are combined by CDR3 protein, so each entry shows the most common genes and DNA. The sample table holds about 12,000 distinct CDR3 sequences, of which around three fifths were seen once. The ten top clones hold roughly 30% of the sample. The specimen was esophageal tumor tissue. This TCR was sampled from a female donor with esophageal squamous cell carcinoma. Here the chain combines TRBV7-6 and TRBJ2-3; the D region possibly corresponds to TRBD1 (6 bases align). The end of the DNA is better explained by TRBJ2-5, so the J call may be wrong. The bases read TGTGCCAGCAGCATACCGGGAAGAGGGCCAGACAGGCAGACCCAGTACTTC. Its protein product is CASSIPGRGPDRQTQYF.